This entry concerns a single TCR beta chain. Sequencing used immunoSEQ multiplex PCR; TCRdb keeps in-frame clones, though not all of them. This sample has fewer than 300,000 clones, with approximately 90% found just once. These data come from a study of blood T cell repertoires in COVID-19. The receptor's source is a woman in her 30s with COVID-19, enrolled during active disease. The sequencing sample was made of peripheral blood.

The CDR3 DNA sequence: TGTGCCAGTAGCACCGGGGGGCATGGCTACACCTTC. It yields the protein CASSTGGHGYTF. The genes are TRBV19 and TRBJ1-2, with D possibly matching TRBD1 (6 bases). V was clipped by 6 bases and J by 6 bases, with 11 bases between them. Germline V CDR1 and CDR2: LNHDA, SQIVND (reference sequence). The CDR3 is made up of 12 amino acids.